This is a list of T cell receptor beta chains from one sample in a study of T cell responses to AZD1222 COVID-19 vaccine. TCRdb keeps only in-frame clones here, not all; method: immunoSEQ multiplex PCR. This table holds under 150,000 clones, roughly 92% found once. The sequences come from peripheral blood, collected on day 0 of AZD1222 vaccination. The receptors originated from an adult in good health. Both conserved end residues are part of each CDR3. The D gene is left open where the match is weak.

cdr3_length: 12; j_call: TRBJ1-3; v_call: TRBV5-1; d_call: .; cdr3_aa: CASMDSGNTIYF; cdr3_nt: TGCGCCAGCATGGACTCCGGAAACACCATATATTTT
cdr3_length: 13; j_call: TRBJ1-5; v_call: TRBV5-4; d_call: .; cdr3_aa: CASSLGAGQPQHF; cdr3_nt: TGTGCCAGCAGCTTGGGGGCGGGACAGCCCCAGCATTTT
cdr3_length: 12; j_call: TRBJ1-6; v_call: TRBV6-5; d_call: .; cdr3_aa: CASSYSGRELHF; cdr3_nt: TGTGCCAGCAGTTACTCGGGACGGGAACTCCACTTT
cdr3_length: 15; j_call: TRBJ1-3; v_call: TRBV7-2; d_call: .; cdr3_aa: CASSLGRHSGNTIYF; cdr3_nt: TGTGCCAGCAGCTTGGGACGCCACTCTGGAAACACCATATATTTT
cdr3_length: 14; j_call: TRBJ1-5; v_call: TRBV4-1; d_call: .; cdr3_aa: CASSQLQGSQPQHF; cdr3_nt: TGCGCCAGCAGCCAATTACAGGGTAGCCAGCCCCAGCATTTT
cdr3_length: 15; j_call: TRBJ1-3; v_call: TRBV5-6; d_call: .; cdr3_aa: CASSFPLSSGNTIYF; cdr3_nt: TGTGCCAGCAGCTTCCCACTTAGCTCTGGAAACACCATATATTTT
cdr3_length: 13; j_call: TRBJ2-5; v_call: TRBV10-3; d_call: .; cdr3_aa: CAISENFQETQYF; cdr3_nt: TGTGCCATCAGTGAAAACTTCCAAGAGACCCAGTACTTC
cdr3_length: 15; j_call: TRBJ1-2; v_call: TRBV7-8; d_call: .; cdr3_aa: CASSFSTRTGGGYTF; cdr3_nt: TGTGCCAGCAGCTTCTCAACCCGAACAGGAGGTGGCTACACCTTC
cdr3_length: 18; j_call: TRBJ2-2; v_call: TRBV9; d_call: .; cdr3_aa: CASSVLGVGTLNTGELFF; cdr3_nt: TGTGCCAGCAGCGTCCTCGGGGTCGGGACATTAAACACCGGGGAGCTGTTTTTT
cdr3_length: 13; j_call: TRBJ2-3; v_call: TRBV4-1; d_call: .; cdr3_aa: CASSQALEDTQYF; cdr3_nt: TGCGCCAGCAGCCAAGCCCTCGAAGATACGCAGTATTTT
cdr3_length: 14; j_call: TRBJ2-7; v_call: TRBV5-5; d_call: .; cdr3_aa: CASSFGQSLYEQYF; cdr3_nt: TGTGCCAGCAGCTTTGGACAGAGTCTCTACGAGCAGTACTTC
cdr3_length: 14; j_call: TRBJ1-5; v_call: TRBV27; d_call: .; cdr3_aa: CASKPSEGNQPQHF; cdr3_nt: TGTGCCAGCAAACCCTCCGAGGGAAATCAGCCCCAGCATTTT
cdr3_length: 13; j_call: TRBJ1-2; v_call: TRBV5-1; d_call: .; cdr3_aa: CASSLGPGSSYTF; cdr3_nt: TGCGCCAGCAGCTTGGGCCCGGGTTCGAGCTACACCTTC
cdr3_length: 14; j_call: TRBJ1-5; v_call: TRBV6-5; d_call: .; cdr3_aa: CASSYSGGDQPQHF; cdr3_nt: TGTGCCAGCAGTTACTCGGGGGGGGACCAGCCCCAGCATTTT
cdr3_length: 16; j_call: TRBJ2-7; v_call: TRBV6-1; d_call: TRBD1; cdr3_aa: CASSEAGTGGTYEQYF; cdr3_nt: TGTGCCAGCAGTGAAGCCGGAACAGGGGGTACCTACGAGCAGTACTTC
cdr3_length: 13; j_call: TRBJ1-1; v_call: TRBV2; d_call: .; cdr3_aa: CASRSEERTEAFF; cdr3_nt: TGTGCCAGCCGCTCAGAGGAGCGCACTGAAGCTTTCTTT
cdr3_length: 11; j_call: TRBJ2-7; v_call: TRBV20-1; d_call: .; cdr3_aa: CSARRQYEQYF; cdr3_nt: TGCAGTGCTAGGAGACAGTACGAGCAGTACTTC
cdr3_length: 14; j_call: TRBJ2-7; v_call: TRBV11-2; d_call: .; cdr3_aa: CASSLIPGSGEQYF; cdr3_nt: TGTGCCAGCAGCTTAATCCCCGGGAGCGGCGAGCAGTACTTC
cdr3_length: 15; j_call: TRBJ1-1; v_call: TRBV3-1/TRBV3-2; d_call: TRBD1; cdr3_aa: CASSLGQGAATEAFF; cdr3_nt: TGTGCCAGCAGCCTGGGACAGGGGGCGGCTACTGAAGCTTTCTTT
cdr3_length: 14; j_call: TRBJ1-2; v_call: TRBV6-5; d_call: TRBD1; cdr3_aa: CASSYNRGQHGYTF; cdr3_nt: TGTGCCAGCAGTTACAACAGGGGACAACATGGCTACACCTTC
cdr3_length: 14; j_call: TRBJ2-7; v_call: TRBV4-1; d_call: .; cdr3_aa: CASSARDGDYEQYF; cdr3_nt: TGCGCCAGCAGCGCACGGGACGGAGACTACGAGCAGTACTTC
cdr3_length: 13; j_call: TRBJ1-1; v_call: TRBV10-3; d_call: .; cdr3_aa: CAIIPQGGTEAFF; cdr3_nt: TGTGCCATCATCCCCCAAGGGGGCACTGAAGCTTTCTTT
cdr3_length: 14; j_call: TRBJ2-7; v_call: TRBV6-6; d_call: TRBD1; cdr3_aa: CASSLTGYSYEQYF; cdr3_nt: TGTGCCAGCAGTTTGACAGGGTATTCCTACGAGCAGTACTTC
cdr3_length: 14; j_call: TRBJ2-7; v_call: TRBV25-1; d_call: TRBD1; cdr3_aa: CASSLGQGSYEQYF; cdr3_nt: TGTGCCAGCAGTCTGGGACAGGGTTCCTACGAGCAGTACTTC
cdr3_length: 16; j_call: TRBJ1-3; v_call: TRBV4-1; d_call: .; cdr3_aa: CASSQDPGGSVNTIYF; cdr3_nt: TGCGCCAGCAGCCAAGATCCGGGGGGTAGTGTAAACACCATATATTTT
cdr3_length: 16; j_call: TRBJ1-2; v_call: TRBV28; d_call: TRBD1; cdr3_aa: CASSYSGTGNDYGYTF; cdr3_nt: TGTGCCAGCAGTTACTCCGGGACAGGGAACGACTATGGCTACACCTTC
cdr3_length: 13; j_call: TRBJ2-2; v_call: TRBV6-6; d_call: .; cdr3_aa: CASSYRTPTGLFF; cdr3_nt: TGTGCCAGCAGTTATCGAACTCCCACGGGGCTGTTTTTT
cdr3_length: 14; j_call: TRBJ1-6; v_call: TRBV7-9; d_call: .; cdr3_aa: CASHGQPYNSPLHF; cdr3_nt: TGTGCCAGCCACGGACAGCCCTATAATTCACCCCTCCACTTT
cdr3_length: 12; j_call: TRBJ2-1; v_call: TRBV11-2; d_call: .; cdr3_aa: CASSRWVNEQFF; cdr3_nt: TGTGCCAGCAGCCGGTGGGTCAATGAGCAGTTCTTC
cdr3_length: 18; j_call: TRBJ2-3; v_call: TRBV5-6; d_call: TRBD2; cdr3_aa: CAIARLSGGETSTDTQYF; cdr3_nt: TGTGCCATCGCCAGATTAAGCGGGGGGGAAACTAGCACAGATACGCAGTATTTT
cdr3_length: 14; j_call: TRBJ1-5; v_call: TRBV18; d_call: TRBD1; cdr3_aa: CASSPGQEGQPQHF; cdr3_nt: TGTGCCAGCTCGCCGGGACAGGAGGGTCAGCCCCAGCATTTT
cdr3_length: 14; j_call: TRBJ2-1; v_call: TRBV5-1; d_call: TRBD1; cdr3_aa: CASSLDRGRNEQFF; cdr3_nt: TGCGCCAGCAGCTTGGACAGGGGGCGGAATGAGCAGTTCTTC